One and the same sample provided the 5 T cell receptor beta chains below, sequenced in a study of T cell repertoires and HLA-DP antigens. The data were produced by immunoSEQ multiplex PCR, yet TCRdb's version contains in-frame clones alone and is incomplete. The data contain about 120,000 clones, 80% to 95% of them singletons. These receptors are not linked to any known antigen. The sequenced material came from CD4+ T cells from PBMCs. Receptors originate from a woman aged 18-30 years in good health and CMV-seronegative.

The chain uses TRBV6-1 and TRBJ2-1; TRBD1 matches 7 bases. Trimming took 6 bases from V and 4 from J; bases not matched to a gene: 3. This CDR3 region has 13 residues. From germline, CDR1 is MNHNS and CDR2 SASEGT. The CDR3 DNA is TGTGCCAGCAGGGACAGGTTATACAATGAGCAGTTCTTC. Amino acid sequence: CASRDRLYNEQFF.

The chain uses TRBV18 and TRBJ1-1; D not certain. V lost 7 bases and J 0 bases, leaving 21 bases between the germline ends. The CDR3 loop spans 17 amino acids. Germline CDR1 is KGHSH and CDR2 is LQKENI. The chain's CDR3 is CASFSTMGGELNTEAFF. In nucleotides, the CDR3 is TGTGCCAGCTTCTCTACGATGGGCGGGGAACTGAACACTGAAGCTTTCTTT.

The CDR3 sequence: CASSLAGLAGGEQFF. The CDR3 nucleotides read TGTGCCAGCAGCTTAGCGGGACTAGCGGGGGGTGAGCAGTTCTTC. This chain uses TRBV7-9 with TRBJ2-1; 15 nucleotides match TRBD2. V lost 0 bases to trimming and J lost 9 bases; unmatched junction nucleotides: 0. This CDR3 contains 15 residues. In germline, CDR1 is SEHNR, CDR2 FQNEAQ (reference sequence).

V gene TRBV4-1 combines with J gene TRBJ1-4, with D unresolved. In germline, CDR1 is MGHRA, CDR2 YSYEKL. The V end was cut by 1 base, the J end by 8 bases, with 17 bases between. The CDR3 sequence is 16 residues long. The CDR3 here is CASSQVPSAVGEKLFF. CDR3 bases: TGCGCCAGCAGCCAAGTTCCGTCGGCAGTGGGGGAAAAACTGTTTTTT.

The V gene is TRBV5-4, the J gene TRBJ1-4; possible D gene TRBD1, 5 bases. V was pared by 3 bases and J by 0 bases, with 12 bases between. CDR3 length: 16 residues. From germline, CDR1 is SGHNT and CDR2 YYREEE (reference sequence). DNA of the CDR3: TGTGCCAGCAGCTCCCCCGGGGGAGCAACTAATGAAAAACTGTTTTTT. As protein: CASSSPGGATNEKLFF.